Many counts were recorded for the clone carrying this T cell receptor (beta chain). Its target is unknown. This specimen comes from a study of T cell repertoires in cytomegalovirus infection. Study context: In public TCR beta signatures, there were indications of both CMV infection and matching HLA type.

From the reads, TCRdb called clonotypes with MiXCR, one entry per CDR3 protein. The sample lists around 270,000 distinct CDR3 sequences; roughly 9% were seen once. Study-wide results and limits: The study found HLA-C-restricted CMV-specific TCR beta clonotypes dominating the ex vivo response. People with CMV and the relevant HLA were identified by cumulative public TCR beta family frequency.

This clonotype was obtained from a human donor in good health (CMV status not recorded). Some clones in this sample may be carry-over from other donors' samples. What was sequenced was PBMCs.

CDR3 loop: CATSDPGTDPFTDTQYF. The CDR3 DNA is TGTGCCACCAGTGATCCCGGGACAGACCCCTTCACAGATACGCAGTATTTT. V usage is TRBV24-1 and J usage is TRBJ2-3, with TRBD1 matching over 7 bases. CDR1 and CDR2 from the germline V gene are KGHDR and SFDVKD. J was trimmed by 2 bases and V by 3 bases; bases with no gene match: 10. The CDR3 extends over 17 amino acids.